The rows below give T cell receptor beta chains drawn from one sample of a study of cytomegalovirus exposure and HLA in healthy donors. Libraries were prepared by immunoSEQ multiplex PCR; TCRdb keeps only in-frame clonotypes and omits some of them. The table lists 70,000 to 100,000 clones, approximately 80% of them singletons. Sequenced sample: PBMCs. The receptors come from a woman in her fifties or sixties in good health and CMV-seropositive. Each CDR3 is given with its conserved first and last residue. D genes are given only for firm matches. Size is stated for part of the rows, as once, few or many counts, or as a class when the clone is expanded.

clone size	V gene	D gene	J gene	CDR3 DNA	CDR3 protein
.	TRBV9	.	TRBJ2-3	TGTGCCAGCAGCGTAGCGGCTAGCCCGAAAAAGTATTTT	CASSVAASPKKYF
.	TRBV7-6	.	TRBJ2-2	TGTGCCAGCAGCTTAGCCTCTAACACCGGGGAGCTGTTTTTT	CASSLASNTGELFF
.	TRBV6-5	TRBD1	TRBJ2-3	TGTGCCAGCAGCTGGGACAGACGAGTAGATACGCAGTATTTT	CASSWDRRVDTQYF
.	TRBV7-9	.	TRBJ1-6	TGTGCCAGCAGCTTAGACGGGACTTCGCATTCACCCCTCCACTTT	CASSLDGTSHSPLHF
.	TRBV5-4	TRBD1	TRBJ1-1	TGTGCCAGCAGCTCGGGGACAGGGGTGGGGAACACTGAAGCTTTCTTT	CASSSGTGVGNTEAFF
.	TRBV4-2	TRBD1	TRBJ2-2	TGTGCCAGCAGCCGGGGGGACAGGGACACCGGGGAGCTGTTTTTT	CASSRGDRDTGELFF
.	TRBV2	TRBD1	TRBJ1-1	TGTGCCAGCGGGATGGACAGGCTCATGAACACTGAAGCTTTCTTT	CASGMDRLMNTEAFF
.	TRBV9	TRBD1	TRBJ2-5	TGTGCCAGCAGCGTAGAGGGGGACAGGGGAGAGACCCAGTACTTC	CASSVEGDRGETQYF
few	TRBV19	.	TRBJ1-2	TGTGCCAGTACCGAAGTGGGCAGTTCTAACTATGGCTACACCTTC	CASTEVGSSNYGYTF
.	TRBV11-3	TRBD2	TRBJ2-5	TGTGCCAGCAGCGGTACGGACGGGACTAGCAGCTTGAAGACCCAGTACTTC	CASSGTDGTSSLKTQYF
once	TRBV9	TRBD1	TRBJ2-1	TGTGCCAGCAGCGTAGGAAGGACAGGGGTATTCAATGAGCAGTTCTTC	CASSVGRTGVFNEQFF
.	TRBV7-9	TRBD1	TRBJ1-1	TGTTCCAGCAGCCCCGCGGGGACAGCCTTGAACACTGAAGCTTTCTTT	CSSSPAGTALNTEAFF
.	TRBV11-2	.	TRBJ1-3	TGTGCCAGCAGCTTAGATCTACAGGGCTCTGGAAACACCATATATTTT	CASSLDLQGSGNTIYF
.	TRBV7-2	.	TRBJ1-2	TGTGCCAGCAGCCCGGTGCAGCGCGATTATGGCTACACCTTC	CASSPVQRDYGYTF
.	TRBV28	.	TRBJ2-6	TGTGCCAGCAGTTCCCCAGGGCCCTCTGGGGCCAACGTCCTGACTTTC	CASSSPGPSGANVLTF
.	TRBV7-8	.	TRBJ1-2	TGTGCCAGCAGCTGGGGGCTTGACACTTTCAACTATGGCTACACCTTC	CASSWGLDTFNYGYTF
.	TRBV5-3	TRBD2	TRBJ2-3	TGTGCCAGAAGCAGGCCTCGGCAAAGCGGGAAACCTCCATCGGGCAGATATACGCAGTATTTT	CARSRPRQSGKPPSGRYTQYF
.	TRBV6-5	.	TRBJ1-1	TGTGCCAGCAGTGCAACTCTGAACACTGAAGCTTTCTTT	CASSATLNTEAFF
few	TRBV7-6	.	TRBJ2-1	TGTGCCAGCAGCTTTAGTGTGAGCTCCTACAATGAGCAGTTCTTC	CASSFSVSSYNEQFF
.	TRBV9	.	TRBJ1-6	TGTGCCAGCAGCCTAACACAGGGAAATAATTCACCCCTCCACTTT	CASSLTQGNNSPLHF
.	TRBV7-9	.	TRBJ1-3	TGTGCCAGCAGCTTGGAGGCTGGAAACACCATATATTTT	CASSLEAGNTIYF
.	TRBV10-3	TRBD2	TRBJ2-3	TGTGCCACCTCCTCCGGACTAGCCGGGTCAGATACGCAGTATTTT	CATSSGLAGSDTQYF
once	TRBV6-4	TRBD1	TRBJ2-1	TGTGCCAGCAGTCCTGGGACCGGGACAGGGTCGGACGGGCAGTTCTTC	CASSPGTGTGSDGQFF
.	TRBV5-4	.	TRBJ1-1	TGTGCCAGCAGCAGCTACACTGAAGCTTTCTTT	CASSSYTEAFF
.	TRBV2	.	TRBJ1-3	TGTGCCAGCAGGGGACTGTTCGGTGGAAACACCATATATTTT	CASRGLFGGNTIYF
.	TRBV7-9	TRBD2	TRBJ2-1	TGTGCCAGCAGCCCGGGACTAGCGGGAAGGGATGAGCAGTTCTTC	CASSPGLAGRDEQFF